Presented here are 24 T cell receptor beta chains from one specimen sequenced in a study of type 1 and type 2 diabetes patients. PCR was run on genomic DNA. Multiplex PCR with 30 forward and 13 reverse primers amplified the TCR beta CDR3. TCRdb re-called the multiplex PCR reads through MiXCR, storing one row per CDR3 protein. The table includes 270,000 or so distinct CDR3 sequences, 40% to 50% detected once. Sequencing was carried out using peripheral blood mononuclear cells (PBMCs). Receptors were obtained from a man aged 18 to 30 with type 2 diabetes.

A few counts support this clonotype. The chain couples TRBV29-1 to TRBJ2-5; a possible D gene is TRBD2 (7 bases). The CDR3 runs to 12 residues. CDR1 is SQVTM and CDR2 is ANQGSEA in the germline V gene. V lost 7 bases and J lost 4, with 13 bases in between. In nucleotides, the CDR3 is TGCAGCGGGGGGGGGGCCGGAGAGACCCAGTACTTC. Its protein product is CSGGGAGETQYF.

CDR3 nucleotides: TGTGCCAGCAGCACAACAAAGGCGGGCACTACCTACGAGCAGTACTTC. This gives the protein CASSTTKAGTTYEQYF. This rearrangement joins TRBV7-6 to TRBJ2-7; tentatively, D is TRBD2 (5 bases). Per the germline V gene, CDR1 is SGHVS and CDR2 is FNYEAQ. The CDR3 is 16 amino acids. With 5 bases removed from V and 2 bases from J, the gap between germline ends came to 19 bases.

A note on this clonotype: A junction boundary mismatches the germline segment, possibly from a read error. The rearrangement links TRBV27 to TRBJ2-7; TRBD1 aligns across 7 bases. The length of the CDR3 is 14 residues. Germline CDR1 is MNHEY and CDR2 is SMNVEV (reference sequence). The CDR3 protein is CASRSRQGSSERYF. CDR3 bases: TGTGCCAGCAGAAGCAGACAGGGATCAAGTGAGCGGTACTTC.

The CDR3 coding sequence is TGTGCCAGCAGCTTAGTGGGGCGTAGGAACACTGAAGCTTTCTTT. Translation gives CASSLVGRRNTEAFF. The chain has TRBV7-8 and TRBJ1-1; D is perhaps TRBD1 (5 bases). The V and J ends lost 1 base and 1 base respectively, with 10 bases between them. This CDR3 is built from 15 residues. Germline V CDR1 and CDR2: SGHVS, FQNEAQ.

The chain is built from TRBV30 and TRBJ2-7; 7 bases fit TRBD2. Germline lookup yields CDR1 GTSNPN and CDR2 SVGIG (reference sequence). The CDR3 sequence is 15 residues long. The ends lost 0 bases at V and 4 bases at J; junction bases unmatched: 9. As DNA, the CDR3 is TGTGCCTGGAGTGTACTCCCTAGCGGTTCATACGAGCAGTACTTC. As protein: CAWSVLPSGSYEQYF.

V usage is TRBV7-8 and J usage is TRBJ2-6, with 7 positions matching TRBD1. The CDR3 has 15 amino acids. Germline assignment: CDR1 SGHVS and CDR2 FQNEAQ. Trimming cost V 10 bases and J 2 bases; bases outside gene matches: 8. The CDR3: CATKEQGTGANVLTF. The CDR3 DNA reads TGTGCCACGAAGGAACAGGGGACTGGGGCCAACGTCCTGACTTTC.

V is TRBV2 and J is TRBJ1-1; D is undetermined. CDR3 size: 13 residues. Germline V gene sequence: CDR1 SNHLY, CDR2 FYNNEI. V gave up 6 bases and J gave up 10 bases, with 18 bases separating them. The CDR3 loop reads CASRPFGLLGAFF. CDR3 DNA: TGTGCCAGCAGGCCATTCGGGCTACTGGGAGCTTTCTTT.

The chain carries TRBV19 and TRBJ1-5; TRBD1 matches at 7 bases. The V segment lost 5 bases and the J segment 5 bases; nucleotides outside the gene matches: 12. The CDR3 extends over 16 amino acids. CDR1 is LNHDA and CDR2 is SQIVND in the germline V gene (reference sequence). The CDR3 sequence is CASSFRTGVQDQPQHF. DNA of the CDR3: TGTGCCAGTAGTTTCAGAACAGGGGTTCAGGATCAGCCCCAGCATTTT.

The J gene is TRBJ1-1, the V gene TRBV7-2; unclear D gene. Trimming shortened V by 2 bases and J by 5 bases, and 15 bases separated the two germline ends. CDR1 is SGHTA and CDR2 is FQGNSA in the germline V gene. This CDR3 contains 15 residues. CDR3 amino acids: CASSLITAENTEAFF. The DNA for the CDR3 is TGTGCCAGCAGCTTAATCACAGCAGAGAATACTGAAGCTTTCTTT.

The chain joins TRBV4-2 to TRBJ2-5; 9 bases match TRBD2. V shed 1 base and J 2 bases; nucleotides not matched to a gene: 5. CDR3 size: 16 residues. Germline loops: CDR1 LGHNA, CDR2 YNFKEQ. The CDR3 sequence: CASSQGPTSGQETQYF. DNA of the CDR3: TGTGCCAGCAGCCAAGGGCCAACTAGCGGGCAAGAGACCCAGTACTTC.

V is TRBV7-3 and J is TRBJ2-1; 8 bases fit TRBD1. Unmatched junction bases numbered 16, after V lost 6 bases and J lost 3 bases. This CDR3 contains 18 residues. The germline gives CDR1 SGHTA, CDR2 FQGTGA. CDR3: CASSDLIRGQVHYNEQFF. The CDR3, as DNA: TGTGCCAGCAGTGACTTGATACGGGGACAGGTCCACTACAATGAGCAGTTCTTC.

The gene calls are TRBV28 and TRBJ2-7, with D possibly matching TRBD2 (5 bases). V was cut by 3 bases and J by 2 bases, with 20 bases left in between. This CDR3 spans 17 amino acids. Germline V CDR1 and CDR2: MDHEN, SYDVKM. CDR3 region: CASSFRLLDFTTYEQYF. CDR3 DNA sequence: TGTGCCAGCAGTTTTAGGTTGTTGGACTTCACAACCTACGAGCAGTACTTC. The complete variable domain, with remaining parts taken from reference TRBV28 and TRBJ2-7, reads DVKVTQSSRYLVKRTGEKVFLECVQDMDHENMFWYRQDPGLGLRLIYFSYDVKMKEKGDIPEGYSVSREKKERFSLILESASTNQTSMYLCASSFRLLDFTTYEQYFGPGTRLTVT.

J is TRBJ1-5 and V is TRBV2, with 7 nucleotides matching TRBD1. The germline CDR1 and CDR2 sequences are SNHLY and FYNNEI. This CDR3 contains 14 residues. Trimming cost V 6 bases and J 2 bases; bases outside gene matches: 4. The CDR3 DNA follows: TGTGCCAGCAGAGTGACAGGGCGCAATCAGCCCCAGCATTTT. Protein sequence: CASRVTGRNQPQHF.

This clonotype was picked up many times. The chain links TRBV24-1 to TRBJ2-5; D is perhaps TRBD2 (6 bases). CDR3 length: 13 amino acids. Germline V gives CDR1 KGHDR, CDR2 SFDVKD. V lost 3 bases to trimming and J lost 5 bases, with 9 bases between them. The CDR3 loop is CATSDRGGETQYF. CDR3 in DNA: TGTGCCACCAGTGATCGGGGAGGTGAGACCCAGTACTTC.

This clonotype was counted only a few times. The V gene is TRBV6-5, the J gene TRBJ1-4; 8 positions match TRBD1. Losses at the gene ends were 2 bases for V and 8 bases for J; bases not matched to a gene: 7. The CDR3 is 15 residues long. Germline V gene lookup returns CDR1 MNHEY and CDR2 SVGAGI. This chain's CDR3 is CASSYNGQGGEKLFF. The CDR3 bases are TGTGCCAGCAGTTACAACGGACAGGGAGGAGAAAAACTGTTTTTT.

The CDR3 sequence: CASSLEWGRPYEQYF. The CDR3 DNA reads TGTGCCAGTAGTCTGGAGTGGGGGCGCCCCTACGAGCAGTACTTC. The chain employs TRBV19 and TRBJ2-7, with D possibly TRBD1 on 6 matching bases. The germline V gene encodes CDR1 LNHDA and CDR2 SQIVND (reference sequence). Trimming stripped 5 bases from V and 2 bases from J, with 16 bases between. This CDR3 contains 15 residues.

This chain links TRBV12-3 or TRBV12-4 with TRBJ1-2, with D perhaps TRBD1 (5 bases). The CDR3 extends over 14 amino acids. Trimming left V 2 bases short and J 7 bases short, with 14 bases between. The CDR3 bases are TGTGCCAGCAGTTTATCTGGAGGGACGGCTGGCTACACCTTC. It specifies CASSLSGGTAGYTF.

The genes are TRBV20-1 and TRBJ2-2, with D perhaps matching TRBD2 (5 bases). V lost 3 bases, J lost 6 bases, and 8 bases lay in between. The CDR3 is made up of 12 amino acids. CDR1 is DFQATT and CDR2 is SNEGSKA in the germline V gene (reference sequence). CDR3: CSASLASGELFF. CDR3 nucleotide sequence: TGCAGTGCTAGCCTAGCTTCCGGGGAGCTGTTTTTT.

CDR3 sequence reads: CASSRPGQLSTDTQYF. CDR3 coding DNA: TGTGCCAGCTCCAGACCGGGACAGCTTAGCACAGATACGCAGTATTTT. The chain couples TRBV2 to TRBJ2-3, with 7 bases aligning to TRBD1. CDR3 size: 16 residues. The ends lost 8 bases at V and 0 bases at J; junction bases unmatched: 11. Germline V gene data show CDR1 as SNHLY and CDR2 as FYNNEI.

The chain couples TRBV10-3 to TRBJ1-4; maybe TRBD1 (5 bases). Looked up from germline, CDR1 is ENHRY and CDR2 is SYGVKD. This CDR3 region has 16 residues. Trimming pared 0 bases from V and 7 bases from J, leaving 15 bases between. CDR3 region: CAISESQGSSTEKLFF. For the CDR3, the DNA is TGTGCCATCAGTGAGTCGCAGGGTTCATCCACTGAAAAACTGTTTTTT.

In its sample, this clonotype was seen a few times. The chain is built from TRBV7-8 and TRBJ1-6; 10 nucleotides agree with TRBD1. The CDR3 has 15 amino acids. Germline CDR1 is SGHVS and CDR2 is FQNEAQ. J lost 7 bases, V lost 6 bases, and 6 bases had no gene match. The CDR3 bases are TGTGCCAGCAGAAACCGGGACAGGGGAAATTCACCCCTCCACTTT. It is translated as CASRNRDRGNSPLHF.

The chain employs TRBV29-1 and TRBJ2-7, with D tentatively TRBD1 or TRBD2 (5 bases each). CDR3 size: 16 residues. Germline V CDR1 and CDR2: SQVTM, ANQGSEA. Trimming stripped 3 bases from V and 4 bases from J, with 22 bases between. The CDR3 is CSVEIWGSSLSYEQYF. The CDR3 DNA reads TGCAGCGTTGAGATCTGGGGGAGCTCTCTGTCATACGAGCAGTACTTC.

In its sample, this clonotype was seen a few times. The chain couples TRBV28 to TRBJ1-6, with D unresolved. The V gene lost 6 bases and the J gene lost 10 bases, with 10 bases spanning the gap. The CDR3 length is 12 residues. CDR1 is MDHEN and CDR2 is SYDVKM in the germline V gene. CDR3: CASSFRLSPLHF. The CDR3 nucleotides read TGTGCCAGCAGCTTTCGCTTGTCACCCCTCCACTTT.

The chain uses TRBV7-6 and TRBJ2-1; 13 bases align to TRBD2. With 5 bases clipped from V and 5 bases from J, the junction kept 3 bases outside the gene matches. The germline V gene encodes CDR1 SGHVS and CDR2 FNYEAQ. This CDR3 has 15 amino acids. For the CDR3, the DNA is TGTGCCAGCAGCCGGGGACTAGCGGGGAACAATGAGCAGTTCTTC. It codes for CASSRGLAGNNEQFF.